This record covers a single T cell receptor (beta chain). The specificity of this receptor is unknown. Per-base qualities were not stored, and no clone one base away is much larger. The entry originates in a study of vaccination and CD4 T cells after COVID-19 (dated by TCRdb to between 2021 and 2023). Looking at the study overall: Convalescent patients had a positive SARS-CoV-2 result on nasal swab PCR, and of these patients, several had mild disease and one had severe disease. Post-COVID blood samples from convalescent patients were collected a median of about 100 days after diagnosis, with a range of roughly 35 to 170 days. The spike-specific CD4+ TCR repertoire was compared before and after mRNA vaccination in over nine COVID-19 convalescent patients and several infection-naive healthy vaccine recipients. Each participant got two doses of either the Pfizer-BioNTech BNT162b2 vaccine (n=8) or the Moderna mRNA-1273 vaccine (n=2). Control cultures received a CEFX viral epitope pool as the positive control, an HIV-1 Nef peptide pool as the negative control, or no peptide. The convalescent cohort comprised six males and four females, including two Hispanic individuals, seven Caucasians, two Asians and one multiracial person. Post-vaccine blood samples were obtained a median of about 70 days after the second vaccine dose, with a range of about 13 to 250 days. For stimulating the cultures, overlapping spike peptide pools were used, derived from SARS-CoV-2 as well as from the common cold coronaviruses HCoV-NL63, HCoV-OC43 and HCoV-229E. The study at large found these results: Of the vaccine-specific clones in convalescent patients, 304 of 307, or nearly all, reacted only to SARS-CoV-2 spike and did not cross-react with common cold coronaviruses. Only a relatively small number of convalescent patients were included in the study, and early timepoints following natural infection were not analyzed. Although the median number of SARS-CoV-2-reactive clonotypes went up from 20 to 25 after infection to around 39 after vaccination, the increase was not significant. In convalescent patients, a median approximately 90% of post-vaccine SARS-CoV-2-reactive clones were detected only after vaccination, suggesting vaccine-specific priming.

Libraries were prepared through PCR. DNA from cultured CD4+ T cells underwent TCR sequencing with the Oncomine TCR Beta short-read assay at the Johns Hopkins FTIC core. The QIAamp micro DNA kit was used to extract genomic DNA from the cultured CD4+ T cells. Oncomine TCR Beta libraries from cultured CD4+ T cells were pooled with unique dual indexes and sequenced on an Illumina iSeq 100. Processing in the source paper ran as follows. Non-productive sequences were removed, and CDR3s that did not start with C, did not end with F or W, or were shorter than 7 amino acids were discarded. The MANAFEST web application was used to identify antigen-specific clonotypes by comparing peptide-stimulated wells against reference wells and other culture wells. Positive clones required FDR below 0.05, an odds ratio above 5, and productive frequency above 0.1% in at least two of three replicate wells. A clonotype was classed as cross-reactive if the clonotype showed significant expansion both in SARS-CoV-2 spike wells and in at least one common cold coronavirus spike condition. Similarity between CDR3 sequences was evaluated in R version 3.6.1 using Levenshtein distances (stringdist) and unrooted phylogenetic trees (ape). TCRdb redid the processing of the public reads, applying fastp at Q25 and MiXCR, and retained in-frame beta chains. Identical CDR3 proteins give one entry, which carries the most common genes and DNA. Here the V and J calls rest on TCRdb's processing, not on the authors' analysis. The sample records approximately 11,000 distinct CDR3 sequences, more than 25% of which are singletons. The top ten clones comprise less than 25% of the sample.

The treatment or condition label of this sample denotes: roughly 10-day PBMC culture with coronavirus spike peptide pools or control peptides (ViraFEST assay). The ViraFEST assay, used in the study, expanded antigen-specific T cells with peptide pools and then identified the expanded clonotypes through TCR sequencing. The convalescent patients' positive SARS-CoV-2 PCR tests were from March to December 2020, which was before the Alpha, Beta and Delta variants emerged in the United States. Over 1.5 million PBMCs per well were cultured in IMDM with about 5% human AB serum and approximately 10 IU/ml IL-2, plus 10 ug/ml peptide pools. Half of the culture medium was replaced with fresh IL-2-containing medium on days 3 and 7. Once the cells had been in culture for around 10 days, the EasySep CD4+ T cell isolation kit was used to isolate CD4+ T cells by negative selection. PBMCs were separated from whole blood using Ficoll-Paque Plus gradient centrifugation and then either used fresh or cryopreserved at -140C. In general, triplicate wells were set up for every culture condition.

The source is a human donor with COVID-19. Sequencing was carried out using cultured CD4+ T cells from blood.

CDR3 sequence: CASSLGRSKAEAFF. The DNA reads as follows: TGTGCCAGCAGTTTAGGACGGAGTAAGGCTGAAGCTTTCTTT. Recombination connected TRBV27 to TRBJ1-1; the D gene assignment is ambiguous. The junction shows trimming of 2 bases on V and 6 bases on J, plus 13 bases between the germline ends. The germline V gene (reference sequence) yields MNHEY for CDR1 and SMNVEV for CDR2. The CDR3, cysteine through phenylalanine, is 14 amino acids long. The retained sequence is limited to the CDR3, 42 bases, with the frame set at the first base.